Listed here are 28 T cell receptor beta chains from one sample, sequenced in a study of shared clonotypes between healthy human individuals. Measured with immunoSEQ multiplex PCR; TCRdb has only the in-frame clones, and not every one. The table includes millions of clones, about 92% detected once. Sequenced sample: naive CD4+ T cells from PBMCs. Subset here: CD45RA+ positively selected. These receptors originate from a man younger than 30 in good health. Some clones in this sample may be carry-over from other donors' samples.

The chain carries TRBV28 and TRBJ2-7, with TRBD1 as a possible D gene (5 bases). The CDR3 spans 10 residues. The germline V and J ends were trimmed by 6 bases and 6 bases, with 6 bases remaining between them. Germline-derived CDR1 and CDR2 are MDHEN and SYDVKM. The CDR3 coding sequence is TGTGCCAGCAGGGGGCTCGAGCAGTACTTC. Its protein is CASRGLEQYF.

The V call is TRBV6-1, the J call TRBJ2-2; weak D call: TRBD1 (6 bases). The CDR3 spans 19 residues. CDR1 and CDR2 (germline): MNHNS, SASEGT. V dropped 3 bases and J dropped 1 base, with 21 bases sitting between them. As DNA, the CDR3 is TGTGCCAGCAGTGACCCATTCGGTTTGGGACACATGAACACCGGGGAGCTGTTTTTT. This gives the protein CASSDPFGLGHMNTGELFF.

The rearrangement uses TRBV2 and TRBJ1-5; D gene ambiguous. V was shortened by 8 bases and J by 5 bases, with 16 bases between the two germline ends. The CDR3 has 14 amino acids. Looked up from germline, CDR1 is SNHLY and CDR2 is FYNNEI. CDR3 DNA: TGTGCCAGCGGCTTAAGTTCTATGGATCAGCCCCAGCATTTT. The encoded protein is CASGLSSMDQPQHF.

As concerns this clone: Other DNA sequences in this specimen translate into the identical CDR3. The V call is TRBV10-3, the J call TRBJ1-5; 8 bases are shared with TRBD1. J gave up 2 bases and V 0 bases, and 0 bases lay outside the gene matches. The CDR3 contains 15 residues. Germline V lookup: CDR1 ENHRY, CDR2 SYGVKD. CDR3 loop: CAISESTGGNQPQHF. CDR3 DNA sequence: TGTGCCATCAGTGAGTCGACAGGGGGCAATCAGCCCCAGCATTTT.

This chain links TRBV9 with TRBJ2-7, with 12 bases matching TRBD2. V gave up 3 bases and J gave up 0 bases; unmatched junction bases: 7. Germline CDR1 and CDR2: SGDLS and YYNGEE. This CDR3 contains 17 residues. The DNA of the CDR3 is TGTGCCAGCAGCGCGAGGGGGACTAGCGGGCCCTCCTACGAGCAGTACTTC. This codes for CASSARGTSGPSYEQYF.

This clone was seen once. The V call is TRBV5-5, the J call TRBJ2-7, with D uncertain. CDR1 is SGHKS and CDR2 is YYEKEE in the germline V gene (reference sequence). The ends were cut back, 2 bases at V and 2 bases at J, with 8 bases in the middle. This CDR3 comprises 13 residues. The CDR3 loop is CASSLRAAYEQYF. DNA of the CDR3: TGTGCCAGCAGCTTACGGGCAGCCTACGAGCAGTACTTC.

The chain couples TRBV7-8 to TRBJ2-5, with D hard to call. This CDR3 has 15 amino acids. The V gene lost 5 bases and the J gene lost 5 bases, with 18 bases spanning the gap. Germline V gene data show CDR1 as SGHVS and CDR2 as FQNEAQ. This CDR3 reads CASSTGSGIRETQYF. The CDR3 DNA follows: TGTGCCAGCAGCACCGGGTCTGGGATTAGGGAGACCCAGTACTTC.

In DNA form, the CDR3 reads TGTGCCAGCAACGGGGCTTCAGATACGCAGTATTTT. It is translated as CASNGASDTQYF. The chain links TRBV2 to TRBJ2-3; D could derive from TRBD1 or TRBD2 (5 bases each). V shed 7 bases and J shed 4 bases, with 9 bases lying between them. The CDR3 length is 12 residues. Germline-derived CDR1 and CDR2 are SNHLY and FYNNEI.

This clone is a singleton in its sample. The chain has TRBV7-2 and TRBJ1-1, with 8 bases identical to TRBD1. Germline V gives CDR1 SGHTA, CDR2 FQGNSA. The CDR3 is 16 residues long. The J segment lost 4 bases and the V segment lost 5 bases, leaving 12 bases of the junction unmatched. For the CDR3, the DNA is TGTGCCAGCAGCCCGTACAGGGGGGCGGGGGCCACTGAAGCTTTCTTT. It specifies CASSPYRGAGATEAFF.

This chain joins TRBV19 and TRBJ1-4; no reliable D call. Trimming took 3 bases from V and 0 from J, leaving 11 bases between them. Germline lookup yields CDR1 LNHDA and CDR2 SQIVND (reference sequence). CDR3 length: 16 residues. This CDR3 is CASSMVKLATNEKLFF. In DNA, the CDR3 is TGTGCCAGTAGTATGGTTAAGCTTGCAACTAATGAAAAACTGTTTTTT.

This chain joins TRBV5-1 and TRBJ2-3; TRBD2 matches 15 bases. The CDR3 contains 17 residues. The germline gives CDR1 SGHRS, CDR2 YFSETQ. After removal of 4 bases from V and 5 bases from J, the junction contained 8 bases not matched to a gene. The CDR3 sequence is CASSREPGLAGGDTQYF. CDR3 sequence (DNA): TGCGCCAGCAGCCGGGAACCGGGACTAGCGGGAGGAGATACGCAGTATTTT. The full variable domain, rest sourced from reference TRBV5-1 and TRBJ2-3, is KAGVTQTPRYLIKTRGQQVTLSCSPISGHRSVSWYQQTPGQGLQFLFEYFSETQRNKGNFPGRFSGRQFSNSRSEMNVSTLELGDSALYLCASSREPGLAGGDTQYFGPGTRLTVL.

The chain has TRBV27 and TRBJ1-5; tentative D call: TRBD1 (5 bases). The germline V gene has CDR1 MNHEY and CDR2 SMNVEV (reference sequence). Trimming cost V 2 bases and J 4 bases, with 9 bases left between them. The CDR3 loop spans 14 amino acids. The CDR3: CASSLIWGNQPQHF. The CDR3, as DNA: TGTGCCAGCAGTTTAATTTGGGGGAATCAGCCCCAGCATTTT.

V usage is TRBV18 and J usage is TRBJ2-2, with D perhaps assigned TRBD1 or TRBD2 (5 bases each). The germline V gene encodes CDR1 KGHSH and CDR2 LQKENI. Trimming took off 5 bases at V and 3 bases at J, with 10 bases between the two ends. The CDR3 spans 14 residues. CDR3 in amino acids: CASSTGPDTGELFF. Here the CDR3 DNA reads TGTGCCAGCTCAACGGGACCAGACACCGGGGAGCTGTTTTTT.

About this clone itself: The sample holds other DNA sequences that translate to the same CDR3. The rearrangement joins TRBV5-1 to TRBJ2-5; D tentatively reads TRBD1 or TRBD2 (5 bases each). The CDR3 is 14 amino acids. Germline assignment: CDR1 SGHRS and CDR2 YFSETQ. V lost 4 bases and J 2 bases, leaving 12 bases between the germline ends. The CDR3 nucleotides are TGCGCCAGCAGCACGGGGACGGTGCAAGAGACCCAGTACTTC. Protein: CASSTGTVQETQYF.

Only one count was recorded for this clone. The rearrangement joins TRBV5-1 to TRBJ2-1; TRBD2 agrees at 8 bases. Germline CDR1 is SGHRS and CDR2 is YFSETQ. V dropped 4 bases and J dropped 6; count of bases not matched to a gene: 9. This CDR3 region has 15 residues. In DNA form, the CDR3 reads TGCGCCAGCAGCATAAGCGGGAGATCTTTCAATGAGCAGTTCTTC. This gives the protein CASSISGRSFNEQFF.

The chain carries TRBV18 and TRBJ2-3; no clear D. Germline V CDR1 and CDR2: KGHSH, LQKENI. V was shortened by 2 bases and J by 4 bases, with 10 bases between the two germline ends. The CDR3 spans 14 residues. The CDR3 sequence: CASSPGVGPDTQYF. CDR3 DNA sequence: TGTGCCAGCTCACCAGGAGTTGGGCCAGATACGCAGTATTTT.

This sequence joins TRBV5-1 and TRBJ2-3; possibly TRBD2 for D (5 bases). The CDR3 is 12 residues long. Germline CDR1 SGHRS, CDR2 YFSETQ. Trimming took off 2 bases at V and 7 bases at J, with 8 bases between the two ends. The chain's CDR3 is CASSLLENTQYF. CDR3 DNA: TGCGCCAGCAGCTTACTAGAGAATACGCAGTATTTT.

The CDR3 coding sequence is TGTGCCAGCAGCCCGTTAACGAGGGGCAGAGAGACCCAGTACTTC. Protein: CASSPLTRGRETQYF. This chain joins TRBV5-6 and TRBJ2-5; D may be TRBD1 or TRBD2 (5 bases each). Germline V lookup: CDR1 SGHDT, CDR2 YYEEEE. V was shortened by 4 bases and J by 4 bases, with 17 bases between the two germline ends. The CDR3 is 15 amino acids.

Concerning this clone itself: Other DNA sequences in the same sample also yield this CDR3. This rearrangement joins TRBV25-1 to TRBJ1-1, with 7 bases that match TRBD1. Per germline, CDR1 MGHDK and CDR2 SYGVNS. The CDR3 is made up of 15 amino acids. Germline trimming cut 2 bases from V and 2 bases from J; bases unmatched to any gene: 5. The DNA of the CDR3 is TGTGCCAGCAGTGAACCCCGACAGGGCAACACTGAAGCTTTCTTT. It encodes CASSEPRQGNTEAFF.

The chain carries TRBV5-6 and TRBJ2-7, with D possibly being TRBD1 or TRBD2 (6 bases each). The CDR3 is 16 amino acids. Germline-derived CDR1 and CDR2 are SGHDT and YYEEEE. The V and J ends lost 0 bases and 9 bases respectively, with 22 bases between them. The CDR3 DNA sequence: TGTGCCAGCAGCTTGGGACCAGGGGACTCGGTAAAGGGGCAGTACTTC. Translation: CASSLGPGDSVKGQYF.

The gene calls are TRBV11-3 and TRBJ2-1; either TRBD1 or TRBD2 may supply D (5 bases each). The CDR3 is 15 amino acids. Germline CDR1 and CDR2: SGHNT and YENEEA. The germline V and J ends were trimmed by 0 bases and 9 bases, with 15 bases remaining between them. The CDR3 region has the DNA TGTGCCAGCAGCTTAGATGGGGGTTCTAATAGTGAGCAGTTCTTC. Translation: CASSLDGGSNSEQFF.

The chain joins TRBV4-1 to TRBJ2-5; no clear D gene. The CDR3 loop spans 15 amino acids. Germline V gene lookup returns CDR1 MGHRA and CDR2 YSYEKL. The V end lost 0 bases, the J end lost 5 bases, and 13 bases lay between the germline ends. The DNA for the CDR3 is TGCGCCAGCAGCCAAGACTGGGCTGTCGACGAGACCCAGTACTTC. It is translated as CASSQDWAVDETQYF.

The table lists this clone with a count of one. The rearrangement links TRBV28 to TRBJ1-2, with TRBD1 as a possible D gene (6 bases). Germline CDR1 MDHEN, CDR2 SYDVKM. Trimming took off 6 bases at V and 4 bases at J, with 21 bases between the two ends. The CDR3 spans 16 residues. The CDR3 spells CASRAEGGFSIYGYTF. CDR3 nucleotide sequence: TGTGCCAGCAGGGCCGAAGGGGGATTCTCCATCTATGGCTACACCTTC.

Comment on this clone: Other DNA sequences from this sample encode an identical CDR3 as well. V is TRBV10-3 and J is TRBJ2-1, with D hard to call. The CDR3 is 12 residues long. The V end lost 2 bases, the J end lost 3 bases, and 2 bases lay between the germline ends. Germline V CDR1 and CDR2: ENHRY, SYGVKD. In DNA form, the CDR3 reads TGTGCCATCAGTGAGGTCTACAATGAGCAGTTCTTC. Its translation: CAISEVYNEQFF.

The chain uses TRBV4-1 and TRBJ1-4; D remains ambiguous. The V end lost 0 bases, the J end lost 6 bases, and 5 bases lay between the germline ends. CDR1 and CDR2 (germline): MGHRA, YSYEKL. This CDR3 comprises 13 residues. CDR3 region: CASSQETDEKLFF. The CDR3 region has the DNA TGCGCCAGCAGCCAAGAGACGGATGAAAAACTGTTTTTT.

In DNA, the CDR3 is TGTGCCAGCAGCTCATTCCAGGGGGGAGAGACCCAGTACTTC. Its protein product is CASSSFQGGETQYF. V and J are TRBV7-2 and TRBJ2-5, with D tentatively TRBD1 (7 bases). Germline CDR1 reads SGHTA; CDR2 reads FQGNSA. This CDR3 is 14 amino acids long. The V end lost 4 bases, the J end lost 4 bases, and 13 bases lay between the germline ends.

The J gene is TRBJ2-2, the V gene TRBV5-6, with TRBD2 matching 11 bases. The CDR3 has 15 amino acids. Germline CDR1 SGHDT, CDR2 YYEEEE. Trimming removed 6 bases from V and 7 bases from J; junction bases left unmatched: 8. CDR3 protein: CASTLAGGSNGELFF. CDR3 nucleotides: TGTGCCAGCACTCTAGCGGGAGGCTCTAACGGGGAGCTGTTTTTT.

V and J are TRBV4-1 and TRBJ2-4; TRBD1 matches 7 bases. Per the germline V gene, CDR1 is MGHRA and CDR2 is YSYEKL. There are 20 residues in the CDR3. With V trimmed by 0 bases and J by 0 bases, 14 bases remained unmatched. In nucleotides, the CDR3 is TGCGCCAGCAGCCAAGAATCGAGGACAGGCCATTCTGGAGCCAAAAACATTCAGTACTTC. Its translation: CASSQESRTGHSGAKNIQYF.